This record looks at one TCR beta chain sequence and its context. Germline V gene data show CDR1 as SGDLS and CDR2 as YYNGEE. V lost 4 bases and J lost 3, with 10 bases in between. The CDR3 runs 13 residues. TCRdb reprocessed the 5' RACE reads with MiXCR, giving one entry per CDR3 protein. The table includes around 33,000 distinct CDR3 sequences, approximately 25% detected once. J is TRBJ1-1 and V is TRBV9; D may be TRBD1 (6 bases). Sequences were obtained from memory CD4+ T cells sorted from blood. Subset in this sample: memory CD4+ T cells, CD4+CD45RO+CD25-. The TCR sequence derives from a female donor with breast cancer. The CDR3 spells CASSPGAHTEAFF. As DNA, the CDR3 is TGTGCCAGCAGCCCAGGGGCCCACACTGAAGCTTTCTTT.